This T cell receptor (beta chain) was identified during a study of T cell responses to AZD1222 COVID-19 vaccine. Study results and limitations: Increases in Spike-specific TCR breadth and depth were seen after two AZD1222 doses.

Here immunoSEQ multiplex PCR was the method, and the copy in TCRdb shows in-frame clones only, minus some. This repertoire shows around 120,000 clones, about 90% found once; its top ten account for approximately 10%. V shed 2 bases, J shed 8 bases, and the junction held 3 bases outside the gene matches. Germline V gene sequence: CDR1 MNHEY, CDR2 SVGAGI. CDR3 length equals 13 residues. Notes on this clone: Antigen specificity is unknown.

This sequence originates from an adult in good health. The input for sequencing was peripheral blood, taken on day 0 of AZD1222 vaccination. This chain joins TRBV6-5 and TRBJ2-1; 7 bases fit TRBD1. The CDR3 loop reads CASSYRQGYEQFF. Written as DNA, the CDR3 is TGTGCCAGCAGTTACCGACAGGGTTATGAGCAGTTCTTC.